This is a list of T cell receptor beta chains from one sample in a study of spatial heterogeneity in lung cancer. MiXCR, run by TCRdb on the 5' RACE reads, gives a single entry per CDR3 protein. The table shows nearly 80,000 distinct CDR3 sequences, with roughly 8% occurring only once. The sequencing here drew on PBMCs, taken at surgery. These receptors all come from a male donor with early-stage non-small cell lung cancer. Both conserved end residues are part of each CDR3. Each record gives: clone size, J gene, D gene, V gene, CDR3 protein, CDR3 DNA. D genes are given only for firm matches. Only part of the rows carry a size: once, few, many, or a class if the clone is expanded.

few	TRBJ1-1	-	TRBV30	CAWTSLNTEAFF	TGTGCCTGGACTAGCCTGAACACTGAAGCTTTCTTT
many	TRBJ1-4	TRBD1	TRBV5-1	CASSLVAGGGEKLFF	TGCGCCAGCAGCTTGGTGGCAGGGGGCGGTGAAAAACTGTTTTTT
many	TRBJ2-3	-	TRBV7-2	CASSLVYGDTQYF	TGTGCCAGCAGCTTAGTATACGGGGATACGCAGTATTTT
many	TRBJ2-1	TRBD2	TRBV7-8	CASSLGGRNENEQFF	TGTGCCAGCAGCTTAGGCGGGAGGAACGAGAATGAGCAGTTCTTC
-	TRBJ2-1	TRBD2	TRBV30	CAWRFRLAGVPAAHNEQFF	TGTGCCTGGAGGTTCCGGCTAGCGGGCGTACCGGCAGCACACAATGAGCAGTTCTTC
-	TRBJ1-4	-	TRBV6-1	CASKKLVATNEKLFF	TGTGCCAGCAAAAAACTGGTTGCAACTAATGAAAAACTGTTTTTT
many	TRBJ1-1	-	TRBV27	CASTPGLRNTEAFF	TGTGCCAGCACCCCGGGACTGAGGAACACTGAAGCTTTCTTT
-	TRBJ2-3	-	TRBV5-1	CASSLMSTDTQYF	TGCGCCAGCAGCTTGATGAGCACAGATACGCAGTATTTT
many	TRBJ1-1	TRBD1	TRBV29-1	CSADRDRNTEAFF	TGCAGCGCGGACCGGGACAGAAACACTGAAGCTTTCTTT
many	TRBJ2-5	-	TRBV29-1	CSAQGFGETQYF	TGCAGCGCCCAGGGTTTCGGGGAGACCCAGTACTTC
few	TRBJ1-2	-	TRBV24-1	CATSGENGYTF	TGTGCCACCAGTGGCGAGAATGGCTACACCTTC
-	TRBJ2-4	-	TRBV18	CASFGRTGAQGIQYF	TGTGCCAGCTTTGGCCGTACGGGGGCACAGGGCATTCAGTACTTC
many	TRBJ2-6	-	TRBV20-1	CSARGGASGANVLTF	TGCAGTGCTAGAGGGGGAGCCTCTGGGGCCAACGTCCTGACTTTC
many	TRBJ2-5	-	TRBV6-1	CASRLGARETQYF	TGTGCCAGCAGACTTGGGGCGAGAGAGACCCAGTACTTC
many	TRBJ1-6	TRBD1	TRBV4-1	CASSRGQGQGSPLHF	TGCGCCAGCAGCCGGGGACAGGGACAGGGTTCACCCCTCCACTTT
many	TRBJ1-5	TRBD1	TRBV29-1	CSVATGSRNQPQHF	TGCAGCGTTGCGACAGGGAGTCGCAATCAGCCCCAGCATTTT
-	TRBJ1-1	-	TRBV12-3/TRBV12-4	CASGYGGTEAFF	TGTGCCAGCGGTTACGGTGGAACTGAAGCTTTCTTT
-	TRBJ2-7	-	TRBV6-5	CASSYGTSFYEQYF	TGTGCCAGCAGTTACGGGACATCTTTCTACGAGCAGTACTTC
many	TRBJ2-7	TRBD2	TRBV6-1	CASQGLAGGRFYEQYF	TGTGCCAGCCAGGGACTAGCGGGAGGGCGCTTCTACGAGCAGTACTTC
many	TRBJ2-4	-	TRBV28	CASSLRQTIAKNIQYF	TGTGCCAGCAGTTTGAGACAAACGATAGCCAAAAACATTCAGTACTTC
-	TRBJ2-6	TRBD2	TRBV12-3/TRBV12-4	CASSWTSGSVVLTF	TGTGCCAGCTCATGGACTAGCGGGTCCGTCGTCCTGACTTTC
-	TRBJ1-1	-	TRBV4-1	CASSQDLRGSAEAFF	TGCGCCAGCAGCCAAGATCTTAGGGGGTCAGCTGAAGCTTTCTTT
few	TRBJ1-1	-	TRBV9	CASSVEGRGGTEAFF	TGTGCCAGCAGCGTAGAGGGCAGGGGAGGAACTGAAGCTTTCTTT
many	TRBJ2-5	TRBD2	TRBV10-3	CAIRAPGLAGRETQYF	TGTGCCATCAGAGCTCCGGGACTAGCGGGAAGAGAGACCCAGTACTTC
-	TRBJ2-2	-	TRBV4-1	CASSLSGPPPGGELFF	TGCGCCAGCAGCCTCTCGGGCCCTCCACCGGGCGGGGAGCTGTTTTTT
-	TRBJ2-2	-	TRBV7-2	CASSPIGSGELFF	TGTGCCAGCAGCCCCATTGGATCCGGGGAGCTGTTTTTT
many	TRBJ1-5	-	TRBV4-1	CASSQDYGRRNQPQHF	TGCGCCAGCAGCCAAGATTATGGACGCCGAAATCAGCCCCAGCATTTT
many	TRBJ2-7	-	TRBV20-1	CSAIEDRSYEQYF	TGCAGTGCTATTGAGGACCGCTCCTACGAGCAGTACTTC
many	TRBJ2-2	-	TRBV29-1	CSVDGSFAGELFF	TGCAGCGTTGACGGGTCGTTCGCCGGGGAGCTGTTTTTT
many	TRBJ2-2	-	TRBV28	CASSLTGELFF	TGTGCCAGCAGTTTAACCGGGGAGCTGTTTTTT
many	TRBJ2-3	-	TRBV9	CASSVLSNTDTQYF	TGTGCCAGCAGCGTACTCTCAAACACAGATACGCAGTATTTT
few	TRBJ2-5	-	TRBV29-1	CSVERGVIETQYF	TGCAGCGTTGAAAGGGGAGTGATAGAGACCCAGTACTTC
few	TRBJ1-6	-	TRBV5-1	CAGSRAANSPLHF	TGCGCCGGCAGCAGGGCCGCAAATTCACCCCTCCACTTT
few	TRBJ2-5	-	TRBV7-9	CASSPPARAETQYF	TGTGCCAGCAGCCCCCCCGCGAGGGCGGAGACCCAGTACTTC
many	TRBJ1-1	-	TRBV6-2/TRBV6-3	CASKATEAFF	TGTGCCAGCAAGGCCACTGAAGCTTTCTTT
many	TRBJ1-1	TRBD1	TRBV29-1	CSVGTANTEAFF	TGCAGCGTGGGGACAGCGAACACTGAAGCTTTCTTT
few	TRBJ1-3	TRBD1	TRBV7-9	CASSSGTGGNTIYF	TGTGCCAGCAGCTCTGGGACAGGGGGAAACACCATATATTTT
many	TRBJ2-1	-	TRBV5-1	CASSLDSSYNEQFF	TGCGCCAGCAGCTTGGACTCCAGCTACAATGAGCAGTTCTTC
few	TRBJ2-7	TRBD1	TRBV5-6	CASSWAGTGPYEQYF	TGTGCCAGCAGCTGGGCCGGGACAGGTCCCTACGAGCAGTACTTC
few	TRBJ1-4	-	TRBV7-9	CASSLGALGDEKLFF	TGTGCCAGCAGCTTAGGGGCCTTAGGGGATGAAAAACTGTTTTTT
many	TRBJ2-3	TRBD2	TRBV11-3	CASSLGTSGTDTQYF	TGTGCCAGCAGCTTAGGGACTAGCGGCACAGATACGCAGTATTTT
many	TRBJ1-4	-	TRBV20-1	CSASGGPTNEKLFF	TGCAGTGCGTCCGGGGGTCCCACTAATGAAAAACTGTTTTTT
-	TRBJ2-1	-	TRBV7-9	CASSLGTESYNEQFF	TGTGCCAGCAGCCTCGGGACGGAATCCTACAATGAGCAGTTCTTC
few	TRBJ2-1	-	TRBV18	CASSPGGAIYNEQFF	TGTGCCAGCTCACCAGGCGGGGCAATTTACAATGAGCAGTTCTTC
few	TRBJ2-3	-	TRBV10-3	CATAGFPDTDTQYF	TGTGCCACGGCTGGTTTTCCGGACACAGATACGCAGTATTTT
many	TRBJ1-1	-	TRBV7-9	CASNPPGPRTTEAFF	TGTGCCAGCAACCCTCCGGGGCCGAGGACCACTGAAGCTTTCTTT
many	TRBJ2-1	-	TRBV20-1	CSARVASYNEQFF	TGCAGTGCTAGAGTGGCCTCTTACAATGAGCAGTTCTTC
many	TRBJ2-7	-	TRBV7-2	CASSRVTYEQYF	TGTGCCAGCAGCCGGGTCACCTACGAGCAGTACTTC
many	TRBJ1-1	-	TRBV25-1	CASSEQGPMNTEAFF	TGTGCCAGCAGTGAGCAAGGCCCTATGAACACTGAAGCTTTCTTT
many	TRBJ1-5	-	TRBV6-2/TRBV6-3	CASNGGTSNQPQHF	TGTGCCAGCAATGGGGGTACAAGCAATCAGCCCCAGCATTTT